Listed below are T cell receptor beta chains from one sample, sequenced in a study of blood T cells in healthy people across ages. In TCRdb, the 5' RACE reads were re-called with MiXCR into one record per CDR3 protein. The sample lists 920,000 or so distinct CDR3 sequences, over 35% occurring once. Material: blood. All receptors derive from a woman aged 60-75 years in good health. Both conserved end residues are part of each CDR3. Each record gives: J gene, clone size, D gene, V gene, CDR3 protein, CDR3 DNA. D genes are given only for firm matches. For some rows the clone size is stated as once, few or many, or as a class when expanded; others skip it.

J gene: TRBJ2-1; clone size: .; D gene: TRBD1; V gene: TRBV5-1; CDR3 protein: CASSVDRGRSEQFF; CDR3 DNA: TGCGCCAGCAGCGTGGACAGGGGGCGCAGTGAGCAGTTCTTC
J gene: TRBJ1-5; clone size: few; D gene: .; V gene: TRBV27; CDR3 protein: CASSLGPGRSNQPQHF; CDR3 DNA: TGTGCCAGCAGTTTAGGGCCAGGAAGAAGCAATCAGCCCCAGCATTTT
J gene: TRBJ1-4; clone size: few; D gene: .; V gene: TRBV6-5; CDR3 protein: CASSYGGFNEKLFF; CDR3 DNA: TGTGCCAGCAGTTACGGGGGGTTTAATGAAAAACTGTTTTTT
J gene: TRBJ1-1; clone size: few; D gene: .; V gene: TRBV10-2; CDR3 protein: CASSSGPYTEAFF; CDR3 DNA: TGCGCCAGCAGCTCGGGGCCATACACTGAAGCTTTCTTT
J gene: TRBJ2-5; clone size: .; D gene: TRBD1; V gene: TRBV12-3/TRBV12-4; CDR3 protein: CASSPLGQGFKTQYF; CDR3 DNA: TGTGCCAGCAGTCCCTTGGGACAGGGGTTTAAGACCCAGTACTTC
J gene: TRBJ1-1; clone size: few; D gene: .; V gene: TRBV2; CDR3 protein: CASSLGPSAEAFF; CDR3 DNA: TGTGCCAGCAGCCTAGGACCCTCCGCTGAAGCTTTCTTT
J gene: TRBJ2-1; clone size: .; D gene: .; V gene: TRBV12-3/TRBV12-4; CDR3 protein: CASSVLQGDEQFF; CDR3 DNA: TGTGCCAGCAGTGTACTGCAGGGAGACGAGCAGTTCTTC
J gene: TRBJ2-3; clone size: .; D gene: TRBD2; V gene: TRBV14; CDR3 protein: CASSPGLAGLGDTQYF; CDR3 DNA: TGTGCCAGCAGTCCGGGACTAGCGGGATTAGGAGATACGCAGTATTTT
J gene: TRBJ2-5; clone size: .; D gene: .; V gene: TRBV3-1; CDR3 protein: CASSQEEASASETQYF; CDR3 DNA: TGTGCCAGCAGCCAAGAGGAGGCCTCGGCCTCGGAGACCCAGTACTTC
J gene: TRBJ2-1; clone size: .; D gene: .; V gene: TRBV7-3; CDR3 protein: CASSLSSHPVGNEQFF; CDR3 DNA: TGTGCCAGCAGCTTATCTTCCCATCCAGTTGGCAATGAGCAGTTCTTC
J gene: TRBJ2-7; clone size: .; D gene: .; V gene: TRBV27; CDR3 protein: CASRGRFVYEQYF; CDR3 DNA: TGTGCCAGCAGAGGCAGGTTTGTCTACGAGCAGTACTTC
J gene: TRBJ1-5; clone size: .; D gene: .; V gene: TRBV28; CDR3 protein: CASSLGQPTAPQHF; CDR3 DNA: TGTGCCAGCAGTTTGGGGCAGCCTACGGCGCCCCAGCATTTT
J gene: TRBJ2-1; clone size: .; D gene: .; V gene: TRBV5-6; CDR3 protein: CASRVVAGTLNEQFF; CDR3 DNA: TGTGCCAGCAGAGTCGTTGCCGGGACCTTAAATGAGCAGTTCTTC